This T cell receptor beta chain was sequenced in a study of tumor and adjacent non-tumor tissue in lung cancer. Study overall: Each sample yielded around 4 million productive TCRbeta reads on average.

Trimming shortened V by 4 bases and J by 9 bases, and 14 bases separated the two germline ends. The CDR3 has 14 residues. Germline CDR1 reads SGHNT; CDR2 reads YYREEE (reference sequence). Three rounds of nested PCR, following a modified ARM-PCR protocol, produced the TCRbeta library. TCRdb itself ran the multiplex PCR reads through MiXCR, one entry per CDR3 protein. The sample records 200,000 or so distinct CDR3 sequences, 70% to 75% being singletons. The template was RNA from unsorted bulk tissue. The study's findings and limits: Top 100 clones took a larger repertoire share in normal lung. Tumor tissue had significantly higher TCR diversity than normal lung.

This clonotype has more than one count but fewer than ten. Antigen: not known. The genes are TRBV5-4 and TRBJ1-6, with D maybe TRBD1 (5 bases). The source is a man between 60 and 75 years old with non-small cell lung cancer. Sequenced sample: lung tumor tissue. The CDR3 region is CASSPGTSGSPLHF. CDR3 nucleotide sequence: TGTGCCAGCAGCCCCGGGACTTCGGGTTCACCCCTCCACTTT.